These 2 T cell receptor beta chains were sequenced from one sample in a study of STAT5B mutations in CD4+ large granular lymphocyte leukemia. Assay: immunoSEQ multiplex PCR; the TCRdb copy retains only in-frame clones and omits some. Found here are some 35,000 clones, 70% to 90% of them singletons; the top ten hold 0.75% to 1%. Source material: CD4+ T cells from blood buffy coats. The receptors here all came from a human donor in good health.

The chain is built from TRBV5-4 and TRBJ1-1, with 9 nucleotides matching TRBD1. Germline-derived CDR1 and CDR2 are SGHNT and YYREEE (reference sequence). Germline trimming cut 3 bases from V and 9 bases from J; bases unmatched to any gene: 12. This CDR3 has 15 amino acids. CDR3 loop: CASSSKGGTGFKAFF. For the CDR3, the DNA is TGTGCCAGCAGCTCCAAGGGCGGGACAGGGTTTAAAGCTTTCTTT.

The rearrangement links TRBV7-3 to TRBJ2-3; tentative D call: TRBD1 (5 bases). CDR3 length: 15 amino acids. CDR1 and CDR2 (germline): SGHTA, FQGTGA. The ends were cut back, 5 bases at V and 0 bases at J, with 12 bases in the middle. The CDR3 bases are TGTGCCAGCAGCCCCAAAGGGGCGAGCACAGATACGCAGTATTTT. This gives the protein CASSPKGASTDTQYF. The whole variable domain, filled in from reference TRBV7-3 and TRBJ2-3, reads GAGVSQTPSNKVTEKGKYVELRCDPISGHTALYWYRQSLGQGPEFLIYFQGTGAADDSGLPNDRFFAVRPEGSVSTLKIQRTERGDSAVYLCASSPKGASTDTQYFGPGTRLTVL.